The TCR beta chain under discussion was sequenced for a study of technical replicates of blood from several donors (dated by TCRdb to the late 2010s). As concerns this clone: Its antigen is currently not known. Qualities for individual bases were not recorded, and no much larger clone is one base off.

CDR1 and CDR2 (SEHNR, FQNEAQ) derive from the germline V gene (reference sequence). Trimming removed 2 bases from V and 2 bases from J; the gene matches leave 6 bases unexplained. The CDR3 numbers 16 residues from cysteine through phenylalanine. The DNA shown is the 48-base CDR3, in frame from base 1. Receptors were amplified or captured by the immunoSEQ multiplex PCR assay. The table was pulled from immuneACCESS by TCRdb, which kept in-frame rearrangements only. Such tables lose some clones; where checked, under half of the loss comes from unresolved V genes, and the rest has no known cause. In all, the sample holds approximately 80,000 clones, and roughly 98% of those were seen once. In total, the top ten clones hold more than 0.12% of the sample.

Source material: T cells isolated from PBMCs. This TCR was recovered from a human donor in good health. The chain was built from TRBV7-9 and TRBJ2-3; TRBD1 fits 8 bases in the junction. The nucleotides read TGTGCCAGCAGCTTATTGAGACAGGGGTACACAGATACGCAGTATTTT. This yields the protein CASSLLRQGYTDTQYF.